Below, one T cell receptor beta chain is given with its context. The antigen remains undetermined. Libraries were prepared by immunoSEQ multiplex PCR; TCRdb keeps only in-frame clonotypes and omits some of them. The sample shows 100,000 to 130,000 clones, roughly 87% of them seen only once. This entry is derived from a study of T cell responses to AZD1222 COVID-19 vaccine. Study-level points and caveats: The repertoires were collected only after the peak T cell response.

The CDR3 contains 14 residues. Germline values: CDR1 SEHNR, CDR2 FQNEAQ (reference sequence). V lost 6 bases to trimming and J lost 1 base, with 12 bases between them. The clonotype was recovered from an adult who received the AZD1222 COVID-19 vaccine. Here the sequenced sample was peripheral blood, taken 28 days after the second AZD1222 dose. This chain uses TRBV7-9 with TRBJ1-1; D unresolved. CDR3 amino acids: CASSLTPPNTEAFF. The CDR3 DNA reads TGTGCCAGCAGTCTAACCCCGCCGAACACTGAAGCTTTCTTT.